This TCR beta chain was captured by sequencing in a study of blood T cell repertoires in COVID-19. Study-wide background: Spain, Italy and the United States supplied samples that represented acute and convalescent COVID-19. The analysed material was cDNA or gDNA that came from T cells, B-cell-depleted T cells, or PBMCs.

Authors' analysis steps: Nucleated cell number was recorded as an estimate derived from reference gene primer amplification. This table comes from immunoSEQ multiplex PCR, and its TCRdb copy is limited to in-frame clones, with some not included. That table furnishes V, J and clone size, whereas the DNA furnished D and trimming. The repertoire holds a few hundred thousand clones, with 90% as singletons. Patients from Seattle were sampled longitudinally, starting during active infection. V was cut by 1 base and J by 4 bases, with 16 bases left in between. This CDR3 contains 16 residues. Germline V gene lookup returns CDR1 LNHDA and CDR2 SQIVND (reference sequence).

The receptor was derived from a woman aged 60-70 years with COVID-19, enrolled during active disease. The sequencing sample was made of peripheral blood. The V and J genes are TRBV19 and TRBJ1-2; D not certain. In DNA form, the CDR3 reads TGTGCCAGTAGTATAGTCCTCCGGGAAGCAGGCTATGGCTACACCTTC. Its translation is CASSIVLREAGYGYTF.